This record concerns one T cell receptor beta chain sequence. The data were produced by immunoSEQ multiplex PCR, yet TCRdb's version contains in-frame clones alone and is incomplete. The sample lists about 150,000 clones, about 83% seen once, with about 5% in the top ten. The germline V gene has CDR1 SGHRS and CDR2 YFSETQ. V shed 2 bases and J 0 bases; nucleotides not matched to a gene: 5. The CDR3 consists of 18 residues. The data were taken from a study of blood T cell repertoires in COVID-19. This clonotype was obtained from a human donor in a cohort sampled during active COVID-19. The rearrangement joins TRBV5-1 to TRBJ2-6, with TRBD1 matching 10 bases. Sample: peripheral blood. The CDR3 DNA is TGCGCCAGCAGCTTAGGACAGGGGGTTCCCTCTGGGGCCAACGTCCTGACTTTC. Translating gives CASSLGQGVPSGANVLTF.